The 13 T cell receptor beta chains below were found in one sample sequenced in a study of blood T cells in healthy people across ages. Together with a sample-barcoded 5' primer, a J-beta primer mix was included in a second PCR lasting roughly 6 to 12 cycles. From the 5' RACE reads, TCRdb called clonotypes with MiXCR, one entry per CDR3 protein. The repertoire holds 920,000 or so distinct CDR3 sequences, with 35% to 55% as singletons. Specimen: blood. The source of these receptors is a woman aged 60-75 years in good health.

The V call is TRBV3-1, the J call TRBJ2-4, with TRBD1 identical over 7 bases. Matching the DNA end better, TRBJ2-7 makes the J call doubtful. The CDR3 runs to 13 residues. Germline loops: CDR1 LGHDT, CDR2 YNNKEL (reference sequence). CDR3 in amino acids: CASSQGQNHEQYF. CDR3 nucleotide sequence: TGTGCCAGCAGCCAGGGACAGAACCACGAGCAGTACTTC.

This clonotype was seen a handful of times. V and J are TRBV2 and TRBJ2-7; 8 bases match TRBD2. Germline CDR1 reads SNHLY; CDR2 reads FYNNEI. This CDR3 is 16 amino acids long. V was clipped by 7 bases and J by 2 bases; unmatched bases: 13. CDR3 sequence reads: CASTEGPSGFPYEQYF. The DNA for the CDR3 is TGTGCCAGCACCGAGGGGCCTAGCGGGTTTCCCTACGAGCAGTACTTC.

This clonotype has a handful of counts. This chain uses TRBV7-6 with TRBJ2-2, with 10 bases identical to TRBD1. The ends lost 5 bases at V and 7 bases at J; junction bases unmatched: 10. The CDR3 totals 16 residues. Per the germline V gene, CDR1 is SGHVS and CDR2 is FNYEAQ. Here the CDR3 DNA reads TGTGCCAGCAGCAGTCCGGACAGGGGGTTACGCGGGGAGCTGTTTTTT. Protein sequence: CASSSPDRGLRGELFF.

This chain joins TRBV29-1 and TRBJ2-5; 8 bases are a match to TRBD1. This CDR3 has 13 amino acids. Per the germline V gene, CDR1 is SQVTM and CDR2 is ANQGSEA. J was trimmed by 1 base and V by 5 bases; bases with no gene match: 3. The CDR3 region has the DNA TGCAGCGTTCTAACAGGGGGCCAAGAGACCCAGTACTTC. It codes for CSVLTGGQETQYF.

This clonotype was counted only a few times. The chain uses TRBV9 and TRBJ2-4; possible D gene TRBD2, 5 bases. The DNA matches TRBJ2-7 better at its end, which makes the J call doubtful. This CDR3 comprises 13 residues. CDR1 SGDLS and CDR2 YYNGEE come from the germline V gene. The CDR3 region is CASSIDYWGEQYF. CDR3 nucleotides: TGTGCCAGCAGCATCGACTACTGGGGCGAGCAGTACTTC.

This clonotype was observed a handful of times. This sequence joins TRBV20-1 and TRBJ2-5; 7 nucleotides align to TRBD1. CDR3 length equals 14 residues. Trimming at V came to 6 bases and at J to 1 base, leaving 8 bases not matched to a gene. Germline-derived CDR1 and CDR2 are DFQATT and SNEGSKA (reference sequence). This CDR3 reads CSALTRQGQETQYF. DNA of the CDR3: TGCAGTGCCCTAACTCGACAGGGCCAAGAGACCCAGTACTTC.

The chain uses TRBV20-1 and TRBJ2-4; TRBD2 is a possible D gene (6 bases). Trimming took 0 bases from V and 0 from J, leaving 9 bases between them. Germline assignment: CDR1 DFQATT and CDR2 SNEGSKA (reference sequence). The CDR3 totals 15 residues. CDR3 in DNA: TGCAGTGCTAGAGAGGGGGGTACAGCCAAAAACATTCAGTACTTC. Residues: CSAREGGTAKNIQYF.

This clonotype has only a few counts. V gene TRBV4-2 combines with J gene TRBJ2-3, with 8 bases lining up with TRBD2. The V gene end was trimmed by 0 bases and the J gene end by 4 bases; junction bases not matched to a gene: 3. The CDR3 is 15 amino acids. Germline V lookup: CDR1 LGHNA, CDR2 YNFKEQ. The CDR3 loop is CASSQDGREADTQYF. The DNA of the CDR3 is TGTGCCAGCAGCCAAGACGGGCGGGAGGCAGATACGCAGTATTTT.

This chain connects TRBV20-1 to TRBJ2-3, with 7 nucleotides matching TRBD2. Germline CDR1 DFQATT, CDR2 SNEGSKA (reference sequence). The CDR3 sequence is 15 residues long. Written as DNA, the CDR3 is TGCAGCGTCGAACGGGGGGAGGGGAGAACAGATACGCAGTATTTT. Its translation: CSVERGEGRTDTQYF.

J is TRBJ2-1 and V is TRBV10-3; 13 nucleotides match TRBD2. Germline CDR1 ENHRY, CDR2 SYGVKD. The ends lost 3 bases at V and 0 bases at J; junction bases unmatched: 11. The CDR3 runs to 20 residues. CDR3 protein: CAISDKGLAGSPSSYNEQFF. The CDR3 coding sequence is TGTGCCATCAGTGATAAGGGACTAGCGGGATCCCCCAGCTCCTACAATGAGCAGTTCTTC.

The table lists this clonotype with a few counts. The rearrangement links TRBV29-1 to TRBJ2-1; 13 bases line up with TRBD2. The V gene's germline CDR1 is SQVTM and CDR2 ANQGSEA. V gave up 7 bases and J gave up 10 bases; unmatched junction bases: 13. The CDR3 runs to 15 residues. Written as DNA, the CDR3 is TGCAGCGCCCGAGAGGGACTAGCGGGAAAGGGGGAGCAGTTCTTC. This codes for CSAREGLAGKGEQFF.

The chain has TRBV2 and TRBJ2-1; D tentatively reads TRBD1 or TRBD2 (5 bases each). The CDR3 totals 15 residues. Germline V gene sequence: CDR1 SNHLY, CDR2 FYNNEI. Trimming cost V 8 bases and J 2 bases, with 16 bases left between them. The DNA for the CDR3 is TGTGCCAGCGACGGGGCAGCCAAAGCCTACAATGAGCAGTTCTTC. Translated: CASDGAAKAYNEQFF.

The CDR3 region has the DNA TGTGCCAGCAGTTACCGGGGTTACTCCTACGAGCAGTACTTC. Its translation is CASSYRGYSYEQYF. The rearrangement uses TRBV6-2 or TRBV6-3 and TRBJ2-7; D may be TRBD2 (5 bases). The CDR3 is made up of 14 amino acids. The V gene's germline CDR1 is MNHEY and CDR2 SVGEGT. With 2 bases removed from V and 0 bases from J, the gap between germline ends came to 8 bases.